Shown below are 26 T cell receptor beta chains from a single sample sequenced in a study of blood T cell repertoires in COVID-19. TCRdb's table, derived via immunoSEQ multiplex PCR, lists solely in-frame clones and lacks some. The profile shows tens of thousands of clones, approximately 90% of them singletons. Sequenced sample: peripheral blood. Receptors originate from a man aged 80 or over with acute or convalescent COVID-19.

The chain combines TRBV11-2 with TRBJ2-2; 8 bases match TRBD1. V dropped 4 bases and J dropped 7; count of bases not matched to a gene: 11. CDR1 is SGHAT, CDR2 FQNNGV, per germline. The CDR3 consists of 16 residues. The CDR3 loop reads CASSSPWTGSSGELFF. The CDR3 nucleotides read TGTGCCAGCAGCTCCCCGTGGACAGGGTCGAGCGGGGAGCTGTTTTTT.

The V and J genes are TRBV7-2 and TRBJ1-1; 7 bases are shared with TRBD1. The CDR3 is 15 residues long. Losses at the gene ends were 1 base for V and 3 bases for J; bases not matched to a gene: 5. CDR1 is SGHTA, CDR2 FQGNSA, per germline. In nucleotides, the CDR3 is TGTGCCAGCAGCTTAGAGGGGGCGTGGGACACTGAAGCTTTCTTT. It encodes CASSLEGAWDTEAFF.

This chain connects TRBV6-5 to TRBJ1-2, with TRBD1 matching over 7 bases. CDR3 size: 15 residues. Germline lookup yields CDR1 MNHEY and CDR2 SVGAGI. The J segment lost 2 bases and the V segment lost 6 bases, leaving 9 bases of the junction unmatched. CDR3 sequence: CASSDTGEPNYGYTF. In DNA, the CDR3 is TGTGCCAGCAGCGATACAGGGGAGCCCAACTATGGCTACACCTTC.

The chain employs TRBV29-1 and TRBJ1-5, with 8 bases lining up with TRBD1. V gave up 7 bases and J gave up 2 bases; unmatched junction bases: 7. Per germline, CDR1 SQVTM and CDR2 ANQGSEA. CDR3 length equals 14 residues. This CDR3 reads CSADPTGGNQPQHF. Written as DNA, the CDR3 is TGCAGCGCCGACCCGACAGGGGGCAATCAGCCCCAGCATTTT.

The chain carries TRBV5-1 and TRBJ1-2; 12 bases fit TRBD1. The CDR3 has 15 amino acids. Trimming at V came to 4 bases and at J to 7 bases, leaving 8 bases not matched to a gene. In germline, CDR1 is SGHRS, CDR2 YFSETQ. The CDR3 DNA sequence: TGCGCCAGCAGCCTCTCCGGGACAGGGGGCTCTGGCTACACCTTC. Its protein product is CASSLSGTGGSGYTF.

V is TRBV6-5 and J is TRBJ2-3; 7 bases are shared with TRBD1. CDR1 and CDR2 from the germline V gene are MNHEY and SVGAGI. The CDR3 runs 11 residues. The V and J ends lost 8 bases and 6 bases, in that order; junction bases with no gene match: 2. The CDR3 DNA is TGTGCCAGCCAGACAGGGGATACGCAGTATTTT. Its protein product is CASQTGDTQYF.

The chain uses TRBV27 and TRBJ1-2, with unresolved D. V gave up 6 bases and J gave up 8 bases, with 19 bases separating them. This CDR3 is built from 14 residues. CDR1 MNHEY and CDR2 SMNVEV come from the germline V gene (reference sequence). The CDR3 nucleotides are TGTGCCAGCAGACCCCCGGAGAGGTATCGAGGCTACACCTTC. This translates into CASRPPERYRGYTF.

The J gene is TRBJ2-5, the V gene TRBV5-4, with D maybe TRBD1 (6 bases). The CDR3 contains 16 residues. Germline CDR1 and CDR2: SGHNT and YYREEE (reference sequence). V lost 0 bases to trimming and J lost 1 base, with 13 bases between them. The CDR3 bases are TGTGCCAGCAGCTTGGACCAGGGGAACCTCCAAGAGACCCAGTACTTC. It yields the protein CASSLDQGNLQETQYF. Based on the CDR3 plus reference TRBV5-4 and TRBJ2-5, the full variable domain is ETGVTQSPTHLIKTRGQQVTLRCSSQSGHNTVSWYQQALGQGPQFIFQYYREEENGRGNFPPRFSGLQFPNYSSELNVNALELDDSALYLCASSLDQGNLQETQYFGPGTRLLVL.

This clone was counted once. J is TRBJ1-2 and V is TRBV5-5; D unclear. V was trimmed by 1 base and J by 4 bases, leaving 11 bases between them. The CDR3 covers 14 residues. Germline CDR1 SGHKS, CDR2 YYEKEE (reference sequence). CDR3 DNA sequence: TGTGCCAGCAGCTTGATAATAAGGAGCTATGGCTACACCTTC. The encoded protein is CASSLIIRSYGYTF.

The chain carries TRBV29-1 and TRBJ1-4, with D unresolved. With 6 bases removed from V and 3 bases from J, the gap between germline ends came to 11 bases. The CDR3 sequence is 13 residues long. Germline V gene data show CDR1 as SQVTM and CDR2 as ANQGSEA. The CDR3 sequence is CSVQNSPNEKLFF. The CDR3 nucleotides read TGCAGCGTCCAAAACAGTCCTAATGAAAAACTGTTTTTT.

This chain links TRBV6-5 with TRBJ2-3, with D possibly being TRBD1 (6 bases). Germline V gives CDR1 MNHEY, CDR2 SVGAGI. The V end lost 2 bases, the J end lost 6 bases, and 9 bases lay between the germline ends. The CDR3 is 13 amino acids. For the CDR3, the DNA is TGTGCCAGCAGTTACCCAGGGGCGGATACGCAGTATTTT. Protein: CASSYPGADTQYF.

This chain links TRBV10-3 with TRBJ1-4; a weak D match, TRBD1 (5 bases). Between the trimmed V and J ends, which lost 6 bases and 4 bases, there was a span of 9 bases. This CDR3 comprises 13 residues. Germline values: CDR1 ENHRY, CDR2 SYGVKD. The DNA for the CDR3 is TGTGCCATCAGAGGGGAGGGTAATGAAAAACTGTTTTTT. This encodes CAIRGEGNEKLFF.

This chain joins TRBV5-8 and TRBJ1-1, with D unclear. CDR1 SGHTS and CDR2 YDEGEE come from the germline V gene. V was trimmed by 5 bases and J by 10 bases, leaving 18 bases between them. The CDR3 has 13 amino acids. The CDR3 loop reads CASSIRGPRGAFF. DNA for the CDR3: TGTGCCAGCAGTATCCGAGGGCCAAGAGGAGCTTTCTTT.

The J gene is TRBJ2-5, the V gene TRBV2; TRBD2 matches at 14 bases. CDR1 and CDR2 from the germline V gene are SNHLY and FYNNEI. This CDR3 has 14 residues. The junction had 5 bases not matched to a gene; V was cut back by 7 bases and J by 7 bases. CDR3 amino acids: CASTGLAGGGTQYF. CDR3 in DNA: TGTGCCAGCACTGGACTAGCGGGGGGTGGGACCCAGTACTTC.

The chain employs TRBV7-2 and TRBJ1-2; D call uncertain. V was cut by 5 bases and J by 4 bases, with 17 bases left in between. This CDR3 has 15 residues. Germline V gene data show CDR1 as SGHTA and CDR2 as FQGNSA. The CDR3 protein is CASSPPPGWSYGYTF. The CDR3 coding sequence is TGTGCCAGCAGCCCACCGCCGGGTTGGAGCTATGGCTACACCTTC.

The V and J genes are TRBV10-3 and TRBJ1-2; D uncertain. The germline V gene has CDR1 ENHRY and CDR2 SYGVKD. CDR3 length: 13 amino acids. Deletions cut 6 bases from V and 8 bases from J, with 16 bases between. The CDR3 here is CAISQQRVDGYTF. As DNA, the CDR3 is TGTGCCATCAGCCAACAGAGGGTGGACGGCTACACCTTC.

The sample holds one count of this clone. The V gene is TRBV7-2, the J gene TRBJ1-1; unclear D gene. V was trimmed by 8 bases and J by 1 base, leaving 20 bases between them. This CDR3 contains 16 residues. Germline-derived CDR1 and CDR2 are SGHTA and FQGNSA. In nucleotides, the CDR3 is TGTGCCAGCGTGAGGGAAATCGCCCTTCCGAACACTGAAGCTTTCTTT. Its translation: CASVREIALPNTEAFF.

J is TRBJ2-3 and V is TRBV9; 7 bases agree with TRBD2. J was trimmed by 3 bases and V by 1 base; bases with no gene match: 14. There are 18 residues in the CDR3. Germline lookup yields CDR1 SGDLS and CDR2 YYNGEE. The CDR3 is CASSVKVAASGHTDTQYF. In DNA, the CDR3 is TGTGCCAGCAGCGTAAAGGTTGCGGCTAGCGGTCATACAGATACGCAGTATTTT.

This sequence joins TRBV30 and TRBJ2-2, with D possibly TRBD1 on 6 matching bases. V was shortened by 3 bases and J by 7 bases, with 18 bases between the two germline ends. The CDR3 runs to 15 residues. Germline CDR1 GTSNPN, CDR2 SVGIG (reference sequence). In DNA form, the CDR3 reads TGTGCCTGGAGAGGGGGAGCCTTAGGAAGCGGGGAGCTGTTTTTT. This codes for CAWRGGALGSGELFF.

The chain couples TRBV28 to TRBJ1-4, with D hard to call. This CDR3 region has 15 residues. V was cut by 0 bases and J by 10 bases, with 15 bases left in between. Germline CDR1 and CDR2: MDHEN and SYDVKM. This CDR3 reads CASSLWRDSRGKLFF. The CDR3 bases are TGTGCCAGCAGTTTATGGAGGGATTCGAGAGGAAAACTGTTTTTT.

The CDR3 loop reads CASSPKRDYYGYTF. The CDR3 DNA is TGTGCCAGCTCGCCCAAGCGGGACTACTATGGCTACACCTTC. The chain joins TRBV18 to TRBJ1-2; D is possibly TRBD1 (5 bases). The CDR3 covers 14 residues. The germline gives CDR1 KGHSH, CDR2 LQKENI. The V gene lost 6 bases and the J gene lost 3 bases, with 14 bases spanning the gap.

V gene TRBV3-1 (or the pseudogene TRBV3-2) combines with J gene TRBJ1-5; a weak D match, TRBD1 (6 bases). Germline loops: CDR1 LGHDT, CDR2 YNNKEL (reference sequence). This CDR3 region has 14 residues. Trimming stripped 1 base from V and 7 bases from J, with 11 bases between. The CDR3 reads CASSQAAGEQPQHF. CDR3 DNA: TGTGCCAGCAGCCAAGCGGCAGGGGAGCAGCCCCAGCATTTT.

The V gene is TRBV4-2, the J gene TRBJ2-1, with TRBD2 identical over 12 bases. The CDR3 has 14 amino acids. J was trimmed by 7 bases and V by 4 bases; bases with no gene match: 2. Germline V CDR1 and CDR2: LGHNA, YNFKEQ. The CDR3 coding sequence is TGTGCCAGCAGCCCCGGACTAGCGGGGAATGAGCAGTTCTTC. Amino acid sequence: CASSPGLAGNEQFF.

CDR3: CATSDLRAGIETQYF. The CDR3 nucleotides read TGTGCCACCAGTGATTTACGGGCGGGTATAGAGACCCAGTACTTC. The J gene is TRBJ2-5, the V gene TRBV24-1, with D maybe TRBD2 (5 bases). Per the germline V gene, CDR1 is KGHDR and CDR2 is SFDVKD. The CDR3 is made up of 15 amino acids. Trimming shortened V by 1 base and J by 4 bases, and 12 bases separated the two germline ends.

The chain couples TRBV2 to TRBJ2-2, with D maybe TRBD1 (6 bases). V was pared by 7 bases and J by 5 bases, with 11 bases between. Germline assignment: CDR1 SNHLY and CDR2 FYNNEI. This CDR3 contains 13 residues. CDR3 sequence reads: CASKRTVTGELFF. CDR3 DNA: TGTGCCAGCAAACGGACAGTGACCGGGGAGCTGTTTTTT.

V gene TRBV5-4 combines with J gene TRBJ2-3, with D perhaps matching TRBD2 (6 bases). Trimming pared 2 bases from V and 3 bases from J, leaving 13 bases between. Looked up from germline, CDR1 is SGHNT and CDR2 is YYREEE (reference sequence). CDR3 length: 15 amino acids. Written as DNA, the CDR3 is TGTGCCAGCAGCTTAGGAGGGGCAGGGACAGATACGCAGTATTTT. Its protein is CASSLGGAGTDTQYF.